This T cell receptor beta chain stems from a study of OX40 agonist ivuxolimab in advanced cancers. On the study more broadly: From about 20 to 80 years was the age range, with a mean of approximately 63 years, and over 70% were male. Partial responses were recorded for three patients, including one with hepatocellular carcinoma and two with cutaneous melanoma.

Sequencing used immunoSEQ multiplex PCR; TCRdb keeps in-frame clones, though not all of them. The sample contains 12,000 or so clones, roughly 86% of which appear only once. This sequence was found in an adult with an advanced solid tumor such as melanoma, head and neck, liver or kidney cancer. The sample consisted of CD4+ or CD8+ T cells sorted from blood, taken in a trial of the OX40 agonist ivuxolimab.

CDR3 amino acids: CASSQERRTDGYTF. In DNA form, the CDR3 reads TGCGCCAGCAGCCAAGAAAGGAGGACGGATGGCTACACCTTC. This rearrangement joins TRBV4-1 to TRBJ1-2; no definite D call. Trimming took off 0 bases at V and 6 bases at J, with 11 bases between the two ends. The CDR3 loop spans 14 amino acids. Germline CDR1 MGHRA, CDR2 YSYEKL.